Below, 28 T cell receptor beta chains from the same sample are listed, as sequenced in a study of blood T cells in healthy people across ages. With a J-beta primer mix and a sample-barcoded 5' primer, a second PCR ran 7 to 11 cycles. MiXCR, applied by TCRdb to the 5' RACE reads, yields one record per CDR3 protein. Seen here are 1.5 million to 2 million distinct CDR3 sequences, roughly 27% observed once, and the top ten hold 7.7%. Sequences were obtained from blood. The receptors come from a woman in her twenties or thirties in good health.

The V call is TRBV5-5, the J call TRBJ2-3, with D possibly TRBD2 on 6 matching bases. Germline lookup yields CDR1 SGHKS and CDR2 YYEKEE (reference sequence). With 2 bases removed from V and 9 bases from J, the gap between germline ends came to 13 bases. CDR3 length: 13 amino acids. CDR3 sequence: CASSFSIADTQYF. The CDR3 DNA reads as TGTGCCAGCAGCTTTTCCATAGCGGACACGCAGTATTTT.

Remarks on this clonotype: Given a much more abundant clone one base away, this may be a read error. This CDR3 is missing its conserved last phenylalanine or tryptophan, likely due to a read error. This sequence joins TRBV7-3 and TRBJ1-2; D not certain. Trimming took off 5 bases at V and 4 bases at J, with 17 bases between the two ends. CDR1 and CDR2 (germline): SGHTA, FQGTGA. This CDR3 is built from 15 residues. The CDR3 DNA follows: TGTGCCAGCAGCCAACAATCTCTAATACCCTATGGCTACACCCTC. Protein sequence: CASSQQSLIPYGYTL.

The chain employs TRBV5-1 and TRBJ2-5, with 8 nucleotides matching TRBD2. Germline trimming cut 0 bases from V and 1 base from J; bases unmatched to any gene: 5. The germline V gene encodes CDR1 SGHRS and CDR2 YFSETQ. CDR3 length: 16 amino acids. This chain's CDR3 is CASSLVAGNSQETQYF. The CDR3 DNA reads TGCGCCAGCAGCTTGGTAGCGGGGAATTCCCAAGAGACCCAGTACTTC.

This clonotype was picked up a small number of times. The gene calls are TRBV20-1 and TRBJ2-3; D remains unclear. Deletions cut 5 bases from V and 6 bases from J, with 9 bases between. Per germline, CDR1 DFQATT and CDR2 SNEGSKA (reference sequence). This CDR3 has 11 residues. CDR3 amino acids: CSAPTLDTQYF. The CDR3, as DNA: TGCAGTGCTCCCACGCTGGATACGCAGTATTTT.

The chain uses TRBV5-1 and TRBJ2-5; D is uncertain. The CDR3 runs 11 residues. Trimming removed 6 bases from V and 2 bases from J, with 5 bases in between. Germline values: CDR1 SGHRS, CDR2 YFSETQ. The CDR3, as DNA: TGCGCCAGCAAACAACAAGAGACCCAGTACTTC. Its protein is CASKQQETQYF.

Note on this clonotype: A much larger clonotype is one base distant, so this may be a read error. Here the CDR3 DNA reads TGTGCCAGCGGTTTGGGACAGGGCCGTAACCTCTTCTACGAGCAGTACTTC. This translates into CASGLGQGRNLFYEQYF. The chain couples TRBV27 to TRBJ2-7; 9 bases are a match to TRBD1. This CDR3 has 17 amino acids. Germline CDR1 reads MNHEY; CDR2 reads SMNVEV (reference sequence).

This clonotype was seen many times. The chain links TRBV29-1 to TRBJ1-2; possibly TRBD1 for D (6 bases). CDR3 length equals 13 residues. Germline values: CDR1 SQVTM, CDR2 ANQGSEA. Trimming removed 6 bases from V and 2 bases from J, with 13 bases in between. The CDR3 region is CSVTGRGNYGYTF. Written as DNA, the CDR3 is TGCAGCGTGACAGGCAGGGGAAACTATGGCTACACCTTC. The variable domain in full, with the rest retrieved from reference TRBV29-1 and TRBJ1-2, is SAVISQKPSRDICQRGTSLTIQCQVDSQVTMMFWYRQQPGQSLTLIATANQGSEATYESGFVIDKFPISRPNLTFSTLTVSNMSPEDSSIYLCSVTGRGNYGYTFGSGTRLTVV.

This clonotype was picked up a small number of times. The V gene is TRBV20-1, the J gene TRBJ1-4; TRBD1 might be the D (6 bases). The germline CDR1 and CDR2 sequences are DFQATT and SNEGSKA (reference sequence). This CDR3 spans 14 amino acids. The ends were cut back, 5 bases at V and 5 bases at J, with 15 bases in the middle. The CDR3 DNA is TGCAGTGCTTCTTGGGACACTCTAAATGAAAAACTGTTTTTT. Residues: CSASWDTLNEKLFF.

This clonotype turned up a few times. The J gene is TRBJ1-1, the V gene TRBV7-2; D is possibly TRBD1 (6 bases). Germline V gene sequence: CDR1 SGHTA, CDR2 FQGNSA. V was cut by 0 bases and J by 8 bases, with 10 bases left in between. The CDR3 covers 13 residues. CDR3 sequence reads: CASSLANRVEAFF. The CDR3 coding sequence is TGTGCCAGCAGCTTAGCCAACAGGGTAGAAGCTTTCTTT.

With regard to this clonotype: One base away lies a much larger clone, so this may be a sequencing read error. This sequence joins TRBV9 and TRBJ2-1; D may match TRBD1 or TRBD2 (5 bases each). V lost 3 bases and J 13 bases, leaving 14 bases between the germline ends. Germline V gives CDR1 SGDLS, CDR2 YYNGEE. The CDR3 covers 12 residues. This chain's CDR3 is CASSEPGRDQFF. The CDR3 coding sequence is TGTGCCAGCAGCGAACCGGGAAGGGACCAGTTCTTC.

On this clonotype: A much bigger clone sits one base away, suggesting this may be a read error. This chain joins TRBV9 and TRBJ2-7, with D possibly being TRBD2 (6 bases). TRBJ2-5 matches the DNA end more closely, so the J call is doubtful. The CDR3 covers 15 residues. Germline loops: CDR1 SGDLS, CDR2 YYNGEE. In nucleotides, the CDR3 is TGTGCCAGCAGCAGGGGACTGTCAGGGTGGGAGACCCAGTACTTC. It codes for CASSRGLSGWETQYF.

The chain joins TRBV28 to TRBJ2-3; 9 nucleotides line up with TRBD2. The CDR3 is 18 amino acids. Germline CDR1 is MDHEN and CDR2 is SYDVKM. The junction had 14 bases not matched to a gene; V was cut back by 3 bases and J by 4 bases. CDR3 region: CASSFPSGATYNPDTQYF. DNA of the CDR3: TGTGCCAGCAGTTTCCCTAGCGGGGCCACATACAACCCAGATACGCAGTATTTT.

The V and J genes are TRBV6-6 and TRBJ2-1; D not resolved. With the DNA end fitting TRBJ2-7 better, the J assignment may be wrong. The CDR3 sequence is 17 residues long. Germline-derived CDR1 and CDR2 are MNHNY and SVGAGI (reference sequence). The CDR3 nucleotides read TGTGCCAGCAGTTACTCTTACGGGCCCAGCTCCTACAATGAGCAGTACTTC. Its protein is CASSYSYGPSSYNEQYF.

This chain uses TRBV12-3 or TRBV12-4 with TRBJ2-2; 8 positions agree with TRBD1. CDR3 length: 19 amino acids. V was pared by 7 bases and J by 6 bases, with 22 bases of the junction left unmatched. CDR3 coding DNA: TGTGCCAGCACCCCCTGGGGACAGGCGCCACCCGATCGGGCCGGGGAGCTGTTTTTT. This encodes CASTPWGQAPPDRAGELFF.

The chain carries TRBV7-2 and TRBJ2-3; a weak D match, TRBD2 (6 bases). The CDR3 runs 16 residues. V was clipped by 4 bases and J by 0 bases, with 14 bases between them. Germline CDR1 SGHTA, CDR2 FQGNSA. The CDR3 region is CASSSYSGYSTDTQYF. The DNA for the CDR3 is TGTGCCAGCAGCTCATACAGCGGGTATAGCACAGATACGCAGTATTTT.

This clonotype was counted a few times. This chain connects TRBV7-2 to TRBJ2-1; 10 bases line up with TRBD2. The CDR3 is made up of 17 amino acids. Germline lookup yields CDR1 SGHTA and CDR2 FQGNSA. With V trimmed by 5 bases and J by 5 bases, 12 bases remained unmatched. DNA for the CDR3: TGTGCCAGCAGCCTAGGACTAGCGGCTCTCATGGACAATGAGCAGTTCTTC. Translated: CASSLGLAALMDNEQFF.

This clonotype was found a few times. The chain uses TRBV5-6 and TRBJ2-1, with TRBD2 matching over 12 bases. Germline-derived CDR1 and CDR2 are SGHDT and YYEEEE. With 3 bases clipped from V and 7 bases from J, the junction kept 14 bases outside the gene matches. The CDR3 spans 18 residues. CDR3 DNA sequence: TGTGCCAGCAGCTCATCTAGCGGGAGGGCCGTGTATTCAAATGAGCAGTTCTTC. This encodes CASSSSSGRAVYSNEQFF.

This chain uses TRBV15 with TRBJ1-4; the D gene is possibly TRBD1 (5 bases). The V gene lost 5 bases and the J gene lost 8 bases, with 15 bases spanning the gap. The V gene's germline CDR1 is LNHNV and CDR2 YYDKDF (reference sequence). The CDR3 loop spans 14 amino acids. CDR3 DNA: TGTGCCACCAGCCGCGGGGGTGAGGGAGAAAAACTGTTTTTT. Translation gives CATSRGGEGEKLFF.

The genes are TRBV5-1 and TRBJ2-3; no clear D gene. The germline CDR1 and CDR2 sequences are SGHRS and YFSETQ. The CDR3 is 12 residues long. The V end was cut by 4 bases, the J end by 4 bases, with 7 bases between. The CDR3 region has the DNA TGCGCCAGCAGCGCCCGGTCAGATACGCAGTATTTT. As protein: CASSARSDTQYF.

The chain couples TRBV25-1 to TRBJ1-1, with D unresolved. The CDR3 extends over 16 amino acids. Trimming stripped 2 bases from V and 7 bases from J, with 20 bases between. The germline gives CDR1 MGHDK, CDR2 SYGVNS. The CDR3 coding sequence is TGTGCCAGCAGTGAACGGATGTCTGGGGAAAAGTTTGAAGCTTTCTTT. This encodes CASSERMSGEKFEAFF.

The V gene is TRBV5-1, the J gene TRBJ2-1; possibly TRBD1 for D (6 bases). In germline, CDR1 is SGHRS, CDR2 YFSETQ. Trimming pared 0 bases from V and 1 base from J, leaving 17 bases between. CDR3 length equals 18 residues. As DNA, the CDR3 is TGCGCCAGCAGCTTGGTCCCAGGACAGCTCATTTCCTACAATGAGCAGTTCTTC. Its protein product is CASSLVPGQLISYNEQFF.

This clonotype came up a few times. DNA for the CDR3: TGTGCCAGCAGCTCAGGACAGGGACCTGCCTACGAGCAGTACTTC. Encoded protein: CASSSGQGPAYEQYF. The chain recombines TRBV7-6 with TRBJ2-7; 8 bases agree with TRBD1. The CDR3 spans 15 residues. J lost 2 bases, V lost 4 bases, and 7 bases had no gene match. Germline lookup yields CDR1 SGHVS and CDR2 FNYEAQ. Filled out from reference TRBV7-6 and TRBJ2-7, the complete variable domain reads GAGVSQSPRYKVTKRGQDVALRCDPISGHVSLYWYRQALGQGPEFLTYFNYEAQQDKSGLPNDRFSAERPEGSISTLTIQRTEQRDSAMYRCASSSGQGPAYEQYFGPGTRLTVT.

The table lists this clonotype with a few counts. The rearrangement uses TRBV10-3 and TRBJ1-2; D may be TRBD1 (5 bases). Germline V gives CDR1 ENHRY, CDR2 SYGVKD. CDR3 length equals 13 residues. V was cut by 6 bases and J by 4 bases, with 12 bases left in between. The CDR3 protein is CAISDDSSYGYTF. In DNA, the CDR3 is TGTGCCATCAGCGACGACAGCAGCTATGGCTACACCTTC.

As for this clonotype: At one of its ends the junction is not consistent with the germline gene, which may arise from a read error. In DNA, the CDR3 is TGTGCCAGCAGGACAGGGGAGAATAGCAATCAGCCCCAGCAGTTT. Encoded protein: CASRTGENSNQPQQF. The chain employs TRBV2 and TRBJ1-5; 8 positions match TRBD1. The CDR3 sequence is 15 residues long. The germline gives CDR1 SNHLY, CDR2 FYNNEI.

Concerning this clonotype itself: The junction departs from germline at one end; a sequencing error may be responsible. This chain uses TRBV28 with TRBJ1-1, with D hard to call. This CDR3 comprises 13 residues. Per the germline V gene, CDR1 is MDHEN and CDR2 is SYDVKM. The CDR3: CSSKPGGNTEAFF. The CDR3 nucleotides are TGTTCCAGCAAGCCGGGAGGAAACACTGAAGCTTTCTTT. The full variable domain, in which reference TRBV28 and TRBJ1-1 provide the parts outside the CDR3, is DVKVTQSSRYLVKRTGEKVFLECVQDMDHENMFWYRQDPGLGLRLIYFSYDVKMKEKGDIPEGYSVSREKKERFSLILESASTNQTSMYLCSSKPGGNTEAFFGQGTRLTVV.

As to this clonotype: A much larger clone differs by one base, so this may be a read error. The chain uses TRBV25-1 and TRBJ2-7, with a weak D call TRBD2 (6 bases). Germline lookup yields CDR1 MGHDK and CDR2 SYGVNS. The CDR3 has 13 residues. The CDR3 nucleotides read TGTGCCGGCAGTCAGGCGGGATACTACGAGCAGTACTTC. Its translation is CAGSQAGYYEQYF.

In DNA form, the CDR3 reads TGTGCCAGCAGCGCAGCCTTTTCAGGGAACACTGAAGCTTTCTTT. Translating gives CASSAAFSGNTEAFF. The chain recombines TRBV7-2 with TRBJ1-1; unclear D gene. V was pared by 5 bases and J by 1 base, with 14 bases between. Germline assignment: CDR1 SGHTA and CDR2 FQGNSA. The CDR3 contains 15 residues.

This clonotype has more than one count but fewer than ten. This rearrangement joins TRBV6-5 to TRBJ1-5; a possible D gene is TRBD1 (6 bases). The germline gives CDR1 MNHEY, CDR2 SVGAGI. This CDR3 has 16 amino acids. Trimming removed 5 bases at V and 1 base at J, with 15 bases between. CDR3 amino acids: CASSRGSRGSNQPQHF. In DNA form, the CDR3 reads TGTGCCAGCAGTAGGGGGTCCCGAGGCAGCAATCAGCCCCAGCATTTT.